The rows below give T cell receptor beta chains drawn from one sample of a study of T cells in Graves' hyperthyroidism and ophthalmopathy. TCRdb itself ran the multiplex PCR reads through MiXCR, one entry per CDR3 protein. Among about 600,000 distinct CDR3 sequences listed, approximately 14% were seen once. What was sequenced was blood. The receptors derive from a young woman with Graves' ophthalmopathy. Each CDR3 is given with its conserved first and last residue. A D gene is named only where the DNA matches it firmly. Not every row has a clone size; where given, it reads once, few, many or a size class.

abundance	v_gene	d_gene	j_gene	CDR3aa	CDR3nt
few	TRBV29-1	TRBD1	TRBJ1-2	CSVSGTVGYTF	TGCAGCGTGTCCGGGACAGTTGGCTACACCTTC
NA	TRBV4-1	TRBD2	TRBJ2-1	CASSHWIPGLAYNEQFF	TGCGCCAGCAGCCATTGGATACCGGGACTAGCCTACAATGAGCAGTTCTTC
many	TRBV11-2	NA	TRBJ2-5	CASSWTLQETQYF	TGTGCCAGCAGCTGGACCCTTCAAGAGACCCAGTACTTC
many	TRBV24-1	TRBD2	TRBJ2-7	CATRDYPRTSGKSFYEQYF	TGTGCCACCAGAGACTATCCTAGGACTAGCGGGAAATCCTTCTACGAGCAGTACTTC
NA	TRBV20-1	NA	TRBJ2-5	CSARDSFRGETQYF	TGCAGTGCTAGAGATTCCTTCAGGGGTGAGACCCAGTACTTC
many	TRBV28	TRBD2	TRBJ2-1	CASSATSGTGYNEQFF	TGTGCCAGCAGTGCTACTAGCGGGACCGGCTACAATGAGCAGTTCTTC
many	TRBV2	NA	TRBJ2-7	CASTFNGASYEQYF	TGTGCCAGCACCTTCAACGGGGCCTCCTACGAGCAGTACTTC
many	TRBV9	NA	TRBJ2-5	CASSVDPGETQYF	TGTGCCAGCAGCGTAGACCCGGGAGAGACCCAGTACTTC
NA	TRBV9	NA	TRBJ1-2	CASSVSPFRSVNYGYTF	TGTGCCAGCAGTGTTTCTCCGTTTAGATCAGTGAACTATGGCTACACCTTC
many	TRBV12-3/TRBV12-4	NA	TRBJ1-5	CASSSLDSNQPQHF	TGTGCCAGCAGTTCTCTAGATAGCAATCAGCCCCAGCATTTT
NA	TRBV19	NA	TRBJ1-6	CASKEGQGYNSPLHF	TGTGCCAGTAAAGAGGGGCAAGGATATAATTCACCCCTCCACTTT
many	TRBV7-8	NA	TRBJ2-5	CASSSGPPQGILSETQYF	TGTGCCAGCTCCTCCGGCCCCCCGCAGGGGATTCTTTCGGAGACCCAGTACTTC
few	TRBV4-1	TRBD1	TRBJ2-2	CASSRAMGQGVTGELFF	TGCGCCAGCAGCCGGGCTATGGGACAGGGAGTAACAGGGGAGCTGTTTTTT
NA	TRBV13	TRBD1	TRBJ1-2	CASSTSDRADYGYTF	TGTGCCAGCAGCACCTCCGACAGGGCGGACTATGGCTACACCTTC
many	TRBV11-2	NA	TRBJ1-1	CASSSLAEGGGTEAFF	TGTGCCAGCAGCTCCCTCGCGGAGGGAGGGGGCACTGAAGCTTTCTTT
NA	TRBV5-6	NA	TRBJ1-4	CASSLAQLGANEKLFF	TGTGCCAGCAGCTTGGCCCAATTGGGGGCTAATGAAAAACTGTTTTTT
NA	TRBV20-1	TRBD1	TRBJ2-4	CSAGTGALAKNIQYF	TGCAGTGCCGGGACAGGGGCGTTAGCCAAAAACATTCAGTACTTC
many	TRBV28	TRBD1	TRBJ2-7	CASQGQTYEQYF	TGTGCCAGCCAGGGACAGACCTACGAGCAGTACTTC
few	TRBV2	NA	TRBJ2-5	CASLSRKETQYF	TGTGCCAGTCTTTCCAGAAAAGAGACCCAGTACTTC
NA	TRBV29-1	TRBD1	TRBJ1-2	CSVEDRGNNYGYTF	TGCAGCGTTGAAGACAGGGGGAATAACTATGGCTACACCTTC
NA	TRBV19	NA	TRBJ1-2	CASSHPARSNYGYTF	TGTGCCAGTAGTCATCCGGCTCGGTCTAACTATGGCTACACCTTC
few	TRBV4-1	TRBD2	TRBJ2-1	CASSQEPPSGGYNEQFF	TGCGCCAGCAGCCAAGAACCCCCTAGCGGCGGGTACAATGAGCAGTTCTTC
many	TRBV24-1	NA	TRBJ2-1	CATSDLGGTSYNEQFF	TGTGCCACCAGTGATTTGGGGGGGACCTCCTACAATGAGCAGTTCTTC
few	TRBV7-6	NA	TRBJ1-6	CASSLKAVSSYNSPLHF	TGTGCCAGCAGCTTAAAAGCCGTTAGCTCCTATAATTCACCCCTCCACTTT
many	TRBV9	TRBD2	TRBJ2-3	CASSLPGLAGTTDTQYF	TGTGCCAGCAGCCTCCCTGGACTAGCGGGGACCACAGATACGCAGTATTTT
many	TRBV5-1	TRBD2	TRBJ2-3	CASSLFGLAGTDTQYF	TGCGCCAGCAGCTTGTTTGGACTAGCGGGCACAGATACGCAGTATTTT
many	TRBV20-1	NA	TRBJ1-4	CSASRGLATNEKLFF	TGCAGTGCTAGTCGGGGACTTGCAACTAATGAAAAACTGTTTTTT
once	TRBV19	TRBD1	TRBJ2-3	CASSWGSPGQGATDTQYF	TGTGCCAGTAGTTGGGGGAGCCCGGGACAGGGGGCAACAGATACGCAGTATTTT
NA	TRBV4-2	TRBD2	TRBJ2-1	CASSQDRRTSGATYNEQFF	TGTGCCAGCAGCCAAGATCGCCGGACTAGCGGGGCTACTTACAATGAGCAGTTCTTC
NA	TRBV6-2/TRBV6-3	NA	TRBJ2-1	CASSGRDTVGGCYNEQFF	TGTGCCAGCAGTGGCCGGGACACGGTAGGGGGATGCTACAATGAGCAGTTCTTC
many	TRBV18	NA	TRBJ2-3	CASSLNTDTQYF	TGTGCCAGCTCACTAAACACAGATACGCAGTATTTT
many	TRBV11-2	TRBD2	TRBJ2-7	CASSKGTRRLQAYEQYF	TGTGCCAGCAGCAAGGGGACTAGGAGATTACAAGCCTACGAGCAGTACTTC
many	TRBV20-1	NA	TRBJ1-5	CSARVGDAGQPQHF	TGCAGTGCTAGAGTGGGGGACGCCGGGCAGCCCCAGCATTTT
few	TRBV7-8	TRBD2	TRBJ2-3	CASSPILAEGSDTQYF	TGTGCCAGCAGCCCAATCCTAGCGGAAGGTTCAGATACGCAGTATTTT
many	TRBV13	NA	TRBJ2-1	CASSLGQGGLAAYNEQFF	TGTGCCAGCAGCTTAGGCCAGGGGGGCCTAGCGGCCTACAATGAGCAGTTCTTC
many	TRBV3-1	TRBD2	TRBJ2-2	CASSQDRSAREYTGELFF	TGTGCCAGCAGCCAAGATCGGTCCGCGCGGGAGTACACCGGGGAGCTGTTTTTT
NA	TRBV12-3/TRBV12-4	TRBD2	TRBJ2-1	CASSFSTSGSPEQFF	TGTGCCAGCAGTTTTTCTACTAGCGGGAGCCCAGAGCAGTTCTTC
few	TRBV4-1	NA	TRBJ1-2	CASSQGKDGNYGYTF	TGCGCCAGCAGCCAAGGAAAGGACGGAAACTATGGCTACACCTTC
many	TRBV19	NA	TRBJ1-1	CASSILGQSMNTEAFF	TGTGCCAGTAGTATCTTGGGGCAGAGCATGAACACTGAAGCTTTCTTT
many	TRBV12-3/TRBV12-4	NA	TRBJ2-7	CASNPPGPNYEQYF	TGTGCCAGCAACCCGCCGGGACCCAATTACGAGCAGTACTTC
NA	TRBV4-1	NA	TRBJ2-1	CASSQRRLVNEQFF	TGCGCCAGCAGCCAGCGTCGACTGGTCAATGAGCAGTTCTTC
many	TRBV28	TRBD1	TRBJ1-1	CASSLSGTGVVTEAFF	TGTGCCAGCAGTTTATCGGGCACAGGGGTGGTGACTGAAGCTTTCTTT
many	TRBV7-6	NA	TRBJ1-4	CASSLTEGGELFF	TGTGCCAGCAGCTTAACCGAGGGCGGAGAACTGTTTTTT
few	TRBV14	NA	TRBJ2-3	CASSQSSRGYTDTQYF	TGTGCCAGCAGCCAAAGCTCCAGAGGGTACACAGATACGCAGTATTTT
many	TRBV10-3	NA	TRBJ1-1	CAISESVGMAEAFF	TGTGCCATCAGTGAGTCGGTGGGGATGGCTGAAGCTTTCTTT
many	TRBV3-1	TRBD2	TRBJ2-3	CASSQVAGRVTDTQYF	TGTGCCAGCAGCCAAGTGGCCGGGAGGGTCACAGATACGCAGTATTTT
NA	TRBV5-4	TRBD2	TRBJ2-7	CASSLGLAGGLPYEQYF	TGTGCCAGCAGCCTCGGACTAGCGGGAGGATTGCCCTACGAGCAGTACTTC
few	TRBV19	NA	TRBJ2-1	CASSLMRGLNYNEQFF	TGTGCCAGTAGCCTCATGAGGGGACTGAATTACAATGAGCAGTTCTTC
few	TRBV4-3	TRBD1	TRBJ1-2	CASSLPGTGGSYGYTF	TGCGCCAGCAGCCTGCCCGGGACAGGGGGCAGCTATGGCTACACCTTC
NA	TRBV4-3	NA	TRBJ2-7	CASSPQAGDYEQYF	TGCGCCAGCAGCCCCCAAGCCGGGGACTACGAGCAGTACTTC
many	TRBV20-1	NA	TRBJ2-1	CSAPRWGAGGFDEQFF	TGCAGTGCTCCGAGATGGGGGGCAGGGGGGTTCGATGAGCAGTTCTTC
many	TRBV11-2	NA	TRBJ1-1	CASSLDQVRGLNTEAFF	TGTGCCAGCAGCTTAGATCAGGTCAGGGGATTGAACACTGAAGCTTTCTTT
many	TRBV28	NA	TRBJ2-5	CATQREETQYF	TGTGCTACTCAGCGGGAAGAGACCCAGTACTTC
many	TRBV28	NA	TRBJ1-4	CASSPPGMFNEKLFF	TGTGCCAGCAGTCCCCCCGGGATGTTTAATGAAAAACTGTTTTTT